This TCR beta chain was identified in a study of patients with pleural tuberculosis. On this clonotype: This clone may be a read error of a much larger clone one base away.

TCRdb processed the reads anew with MiXCR; each CDR3 protein has one entry. Of about 50,000 distinct CDR3 sequences in the sample, 5.5% to 8% are singletons; the top ten hold around 15%. J gave up 9 bases and V 5 bases, and 13 bases lay outside the gene matches. This CDR3 is built from 16 residues. Germline V gene lookup returns CDR1 PRHDT and CDR2 FYEKMQ (reference sequence). The receptor was derived from a human donor with pleural tuberculosis. This chain connects TRBV13 to TRBJ2-1; the match to TRBD1 covers 10 bases. The CDR3 bases are TGTGCCAGCAGCCCGACCGGGACAGGGGCGGAGGGTGAGCAGTTCTTC. Its translation: CASSPTGTGAEGEQFF.